The 20 T cell receptor beta chains below all came from one sample that was sequenced in a study of T-cell memory formation after mild COVID-19 (TCRdb year 2021). Library generation was performed with 5' RACE. The instrument was an Illumina NovaSeq 6000. TCRdb reprocessed the public reads (quality trimming at Q25 with fastp, clone calling with MiXCR) and kept in-frame beta chains. Records with the same CDR3 protein are collapsed into one entry carrying the most frequent genes and DNA. The sample contains under 400,000 distinct CDR3 sequences, under 25% of them found a single time. The ten largest account for under 15% of the sample. Sequencing input: PBMCs or a T cell subset sorted from them (not recorded which). All receptors come from an adult woman who had mild COVID-19 (a few samples of this study predate the infection). The sample titles of this study are shuffled in the database, so cell type and time point are left out; the donor was told from shared clones.

This clonotype was counted a few times. This chain uses TRBV4-3 with TRBJ1-3, with 7 bases lining up with TRBD1. The V and J ends lost 3 bases and 8 bases, in that order; junction bases with no gene match: 13. This CDR3 spans 16 amino acids. CDR1 is LGHNA and CDR2 is YSLEER in the germline V gene. This CDR3 reads CASSQAYRDSPDTIYF. Here the CDR3 DNA reads TGCGCCAGCAGCCAGGCTTATAGGGACAGCCCCGACACCATATATTTT.

This clonotype has ten or more counts. The rearrangement uses TRBV28 and TRBJ2-5, with TRBD1 as a possible D gene (6 bases). With 3 bases removed from V and 5 bases from J, the gap between germline ends came to 16 bases. Germline CDR1 and CDR2: MDHEN and SYDVKM. The CDR3 loop spans 15 amino acids. The CDR3 nucleotides read TGTGCCAGCAGTTTCTGGGACAACAAGCGGGAGACCCAGTACTTC. It codes for CASSFWDNKRETQYF.

V and J are TRBV12-3 or TRBV12-4 and TRBJ2-7, with D possibly matching TRBD2 (6 bases). This CDR3 comprises 14 residues. V lost 7 bases and J 9 bases, leaving 22 bases between the germline ends. CDR3: CASTPGTVSHGQYF. The CDR3 nucleotides read TGTGCCAGCACCCCCGGGACTGTGAGTCATGGGCAGTACTTC.

The chain carries TRBV24-1 and TRBJ2-7; TRBD1 agrees at 12 bases. Germline V CDR1 and CDR2: KGHDR, SFDVKD. This CDR3 comprises 17 residues. J was trimmed by 4 bases and V by 1 base; bases with no gene match: 7. In nucleotides, the CDR3 is TGTGCCACCAGTGATTTCGTTCGGGACAGGGGGCAGTACGAGCAGTACTTC. This encodes CATSDFVRDRGQYEQYF.

As DNA, the CDR3 is TGCAGTGCTAGAGCCGGGACAGGCTCCTACGAGCAGTACTTC. Encoded protein: CSARAGTGSYEQYF. The chain links TRBV20-1 to TRBJ2-7; 8 nucleotides agree with TRBD1. Germline V gives CDR1 DFQATT, CDR2 SNEGSKA (reference sequence). Unmatched junction bases numbered 2, after V lost 1 base and J lost 0 bases. The CDR3 sequence is 14 residues long.

The rearrangement joins TRBV4-1 to TRBJ2-7; 8 positions match TRBD1. The length of the CDR3 is 17 residues. Per the germline V gene, CDR1 is MGHRA and CDR2 is YSYEKL. Trimming cost V 1 base and J 1 base; bases outside gene matches: 9. CDR3 nucleotides: TGCGCCAGCAGCCAAGGACCCGGACAGGGTGGATCCTACGAGCAGTACTTC. It is translated as CASSQGPGQGGSYEQYF.

This clonotype was observed a few times. The genes are TRBV18 and TRBJ2-5, with 12 bases fitting TRBD2. The germline V gene has CDR1 KGHSH and CDR2 LQKENI. There are 18 residues in the CDR3. Germline trimming cut 2 bases from V and 4 bases from J; bases unmatched to any gene: 11. The CDR3 protein is CASSPARLTSGRTETQYF. The CDR3 region has the DNA TGTGCCAGCTCACCAGCACGCTTGACTAGCGGGAGAACAGAGACCCAGTACTTC. The full variable domain, with the rest looked up from reference TRBV18 and TRBJ2-5, is NAGVMQNPRHLVRRRGQEARLRCSPMKGHSHVYWYRQLPEEGLKFMVYLQKENIIDESGMPKERFSAEFPKEGPSILRIQQVVRGDSAAYFCASSPARLTSGRTETQYFGPGTRLLVL.

The DNA of the CDR3 is TGCAGCGTTGAATTTCTGAAGCGGGGGGGACAAGAGACCCAGTACTTC. It codes for CSVEFLKRGGQETQYF. The gene calls are TRBV29-1 and TRBJ2-5; 10 nucleotides align to TRBD2. After removal of 2 bases from V and 2 bases from J, the junction contained 8 bases not matched to a gene. CDR3 length equals 16 residues. Germline V gene lookup returns CDR1 SQVTM and CDR2 ANQGSEA.

The CDR3 bases are TGTGCCAGCAGTTTAGACCGGGAAGGCGAGCAGTACTTC. Protein sequence: CASSLDREGEQYF. This sequence joins TRBV12-3 or TRBV12-4 and TRBJ2-7, with a possible D match to TRBD2 (5 bases). CDR3 length: 13 residues. V lost 1 base and J lost 6, with 10 bases in between.

For the CDR3, the DNA is TGTGCCTGGAGCGGGGGTTTCGGGCATGGCTACACCTTC. Its translation: CAWSGGFGHGYTF. This rearrangement joins TRBV30 to TRBJ1-2; D may be TRBD1 (5 bases). V lost 3 bases and J lost 6, with 14 bases in between. Germline assignment: CDR1 GTSNPN and CDR2 SVGIG (reference sequence). The CDR3 has 13 residues.

The V call is TRBV7-2, the J call TRBJ1-5; D not resolved. Trimming pared 1 base from V and 4 bases from J, leaving 14 bases between. This CDR3 is 16 amino acids long. Germline V lookup: CDR1 SGHTA, CDR2 FQGNSA. In DNA, the CDR3 is TGTGCCAGCAGCTTAGTTAGTTCCGCAGGAAATCAGCCCCAGCATTTT. It encodes CASSLVSSAGNQPQHF.

The chain has TRBV7-8 and TRBJ2-5, with TRBD1 matching 12 bases. Germline trimming cut 4 bases from V and 5 bases from J; bases unmatched to any gene: 14. The CDR3 consists of 18 residues. Looked up from germline, CDR1 is SGHVS and CDR2 is FQNEAQ. The CDR3 loop reads CASSSTRDRGLGSETQYF. Here the CDR3 DNA reads TGTGCCAGCAGCTCGACCCGGGACAGGGGGCTCGGTAGTGAGACCCAGTACTTC.

Here the CDR3 DNA reads TGCGCCAGCAGCCAAGATGCCGGGGGGCCCTACGAGCAGTACTTC. It yields the protein CASSQDAGGPYEQYF. The V call is TRBV4-1, the J call TRBJ2-7, with D tentatively TRBD2 (7 bases). The germline V gene encodes CDR1 MGHRA and CDR2 YSYEKL. Between the trimmed V and J ends, which lost 0 bases and 2 bases, there was a span of 11 bases. The CDR3 runs to 15 residues.

This chain joins TRBV5-5 and TRBJ1-2, with D perhaps matching TRBD1 (6 bases). This CDR3 region has 14 residues. The germline gives CDR1 SGHKS, CDR2 YYEKEE (reference sequence). V lost 5 bases, J lost 6 bases, and 17 bases lay in between. This CDR3 is CASRQAGAQDGYTF. For the CDR3, the DNA is TGTGCCAGCAGGCAGGCAGGGGCGCAGGATGGCTACACCTTC.

The rearrangement joins TRBV29-1 to TRBJ2-1; 8 nucleotides align to TRBD2. This CDR3 spans 12 amino acids. The V gene end was trimmed by 2 bases and the J gene end by 12 bases; junction bases not matched to a gene: 6. Germline values: CDR1 SQVTM, CDR2 ANQGSEA. This chain's CDR3 is CSVELAGGWQFF. The DNA of the CDR3 is TGCAGCGTTGAACTAGCGGGCGGGTGGCAGTTCTTC.

The gene calls are TRBV19 and TRBJ2-3, with 7 bases matching TRBD2. Germline loops: CDR1 LNHDA, CDR2 SQIVND (reference sequence). With 3 bases clipped from V and 2 bases from J, the junction kept 5 bases outside the gene matches. This CDR3 is 15 amino acids long. The CDR3: CASSMGLPSTDTQYF. Here the CDR3 DNA reads TGTGCCAGTAGTATGGGACTACCATCCACAGATACGCAGTATTTT.

The table lists this clonotype with many counts. An end of the junction does not agree with germline; a read error may underlie this. This chain connects TRBV7-8 to TRBJ2-7; D is unresolved. The CDR3 consists of 15 residues. Germline CDR1 is SGHVS and CDR2 is FQNEAQ. Here the CDR3 DNA reads TGTGCCAGCAGTTTAGGAAGCCCCCGAGCCTACGAGCAGTACTTC. Encoded protein: CASSLGSPRAYEQYF.

This clonotype was seen only a few times. The chain uses TRBV4-1 and TRBJ2-2, with 9 positions matching TRBD2. J was trimmed by 0 bases and V by 1 base; bases with no gene match: 3. Germline CDR1 reads MGHRA; CDR2 reads YSYEKL. The CDR3 totals 17 residues. CDR3 protein: CASSQGLAATNTGELFF. The CDR3 nucleotides read TGCGCCAGCAGCCAAGGACTAGCGGCCACGAACACCGGGGAGCTGTTTTTT.

The chain has TRBV7-9 and TRBJ1-6, with D possibly being TRBD1 (6 bases). The germline V gene has CDR1 SEHNR and CDR2 FQNEAQ (reference sequence). V lost 3 bases and J lost 7, with 13 bases in between. The length of the CDR3 is 15 residues. The DNA for the CDR3 is TGTGCCAGCAGCTTGGGTTACAGGGACAATTCACCCCTCCACTTT. Its protein is CASSLGYRDNSPLHF.

The V call is TRBV29-1, the J call TRBJ1-3; D unclear. The CDR3 totals 13 residues. Trimming pared 4 bases from V and 0 bases from J, leaving 7 bases between. Germline V lookup: CDR1 SQVTM, CDR2 ANQGSEA. The CDR3, as DNA: TGCAGCGTTGGGGTCAGCTCTGGAAACACCATATATTTT. It yields the protein CSVGVSSGNTIYF.